Described below is a single T cell receptor beta chain sequence and its context. Its antigen is undetermined. Germline trimming cut 4 bases from V and 1 base from J; bases unmatched to any gene: 8. The CDR3 consists of 16 residues. Germline CDR1 is MNHNS and CDR2 is SASEGT. Only in-frame clones appear in the TCRdb table, and some are missing; sequencing was by immunoSEQ multiplex PCR. The sample yields 150,000 to 160,000 clones, about 87% seen once. The data were taken from a study of T cell responses to AZD1222 COVID-19 vaccine. Turning to the study itself: It was second doses at about 4 or about 12 weeks that were pooled. Regarding the study as a whole: In a largely white British group with more females than males, clonal diversity was possibly underestimated. Spike-wide vaccine-associated CD4 TCRs dominated at 160-218 and 743-854. The study identified only a handful of AZD1222 recipients as seropositive at baseline.

The sample here was peripheral blood, taken on day 0 of AZD1222 vaccination. This clonotype originated in an adult in good health. The rearrangement links TRBV6-1 to TRBJ1-1; 8 bases line up with TRBD1. The CDR3 here is CASSVQSGTGNTEAFF. The CDR3 DNA reads as TGTGCCAGCAGTGTGCAGTCCGGGACAGGGAACACTGAAGCTTTCTTT.